The present entry profiles one T cell receptor (beta chain) with its context. The antigen is unknown. Its ends do not fully match the called genes, so a read error is possible. The sample is drawn from a study of CD8+CD57+ T cells in acquired aplastic anemia. Study-wide points: Overlap between patients and controls comprised roughly 28 CD8+ CDR3 sequences.

TCR beta VDJ and CDR3 profiling used genomic DNA as template. TCRdb recomputed calls from the reads with MiXCR, one row per CDR3 protein. In the table there are hundreds of thousands of distinct CDR3 sequences, 65% to 75% of which are singletons. The CDR3 extends over 14 amino acids. Germline V gene sequence: CDR1 LNHNV, CDR2 YYDKDF (reference sequence). Sequencing used sorted CD4+, CD8+, or CD8+CD57+ T cells (not recorded which) from PBMCs. The chain joins TRBV15 to TRBJ2-3; D might be TRBD1 or TRBD2, each matching 5 bases. This TCR came from a human donor in good health, serving as a control. The CDR3 here is CATSRDPGHHEQYF. CDR3 sequence (DNA): TGTGCCACCAGCCGAGATCCGGGGCACCATGAGCAGTATTTT.